The text below deals with one T cell receptor (beta chain). Its target is unknown. V was pared by 6 bases and J by 7 bases, with 7 bases of the junction left unmatched. CDR1 is MNHNS and CDR2 is SASEGT in the germline V gene. The CDR3 loop spans 14 amino acids. This sample stems from a study of lymphopenia after photon versus proton radiotherapy. Findings of the study overall: Proton therapy kept repertoires fairly stable, unlike photons, which gained effector/memory cells. After lymphocyte nadir, photon-treated repertoires showed oligoclonal expansion, especially CD8+ Temra. Survival link was tested only in deceased patients; proton benefit remains a possibility.

Libraries were prepared by immunoSEQ multiplex PCR; TCRdb keeps only in-frame clonotypes and omits some of them. The sample lists around 17,000 clones; approximately 80% were seen once. Sequenced here: peripheral blood, sampled from a patient treated with proton-based radiotherapy. This receptor was obtained from a man between 65 and 85 years old with pancreatic cancer. The chain joins TRBV6-1 to TRBJ2-2; TRBD1 matches 8 bases. The CDR3 loop is CASSFGQGNGELFF. The CDR3 region has the DNA TGTGCCAGCAGCTTCGGACAGGGTAACGGGGAGCTGTTTTTT.